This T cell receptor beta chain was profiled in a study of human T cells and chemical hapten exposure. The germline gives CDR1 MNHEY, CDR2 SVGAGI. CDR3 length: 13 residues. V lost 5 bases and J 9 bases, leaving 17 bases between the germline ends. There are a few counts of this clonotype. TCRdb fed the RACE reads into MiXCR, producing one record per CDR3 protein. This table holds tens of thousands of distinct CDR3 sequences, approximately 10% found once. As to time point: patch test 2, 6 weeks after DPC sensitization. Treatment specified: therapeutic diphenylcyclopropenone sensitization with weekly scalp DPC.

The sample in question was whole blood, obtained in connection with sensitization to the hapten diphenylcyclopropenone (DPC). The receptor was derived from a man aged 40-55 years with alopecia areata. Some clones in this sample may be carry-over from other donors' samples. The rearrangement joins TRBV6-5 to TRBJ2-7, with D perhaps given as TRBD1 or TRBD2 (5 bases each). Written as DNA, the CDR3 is TGTGCCAGCAGTCCCCCGGGACCTGGGGTGCAGTACTTC. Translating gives CASSPPGPGVQYF.